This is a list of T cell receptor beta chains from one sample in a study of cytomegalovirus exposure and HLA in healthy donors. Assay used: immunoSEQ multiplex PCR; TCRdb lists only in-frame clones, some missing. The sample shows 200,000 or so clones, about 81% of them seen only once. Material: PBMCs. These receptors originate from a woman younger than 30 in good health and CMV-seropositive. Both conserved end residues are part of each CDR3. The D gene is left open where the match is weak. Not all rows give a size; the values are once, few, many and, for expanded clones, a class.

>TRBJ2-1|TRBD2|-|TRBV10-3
TGTGCCATCAAGGAGGAGCGGGGTCCCAATGAGCAGTTCTTC
CAIKEERGPNEQFF
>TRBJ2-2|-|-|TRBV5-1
TGCGCCAGCAGCCCTCAGGGCGCGAACACCGGGGAGCTGTTTTTT
CASSPQGANTGELFF
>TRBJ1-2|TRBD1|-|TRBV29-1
TGCAGCGTGCGGGGACAGGGCCACTATGGCTACACCTTC
CSVRGQGHYGYTF
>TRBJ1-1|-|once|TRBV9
TGTGCCAGCAGCGTGCGAGCGGGGGGAAGGACTGAAGCTTTCTTT
CASSVRAGGRTEAFF
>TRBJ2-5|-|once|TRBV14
TGTGCCAGCAGCCAAGATGGGCGAGAGACCCAGTACTTC
CASSQDGRETQYF
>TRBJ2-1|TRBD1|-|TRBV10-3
TGTGCCATCAGTGACGAAAGGACAGGGACCTACAATGAGCAGTTCTTC
CAISDERTGTYNEQFF
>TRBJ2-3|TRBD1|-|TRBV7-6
TGTGCCAGCAGCCGGACAGGGGGCGTGACAGATACGCAGTATTTT
CASSRTGGVTDTQYF
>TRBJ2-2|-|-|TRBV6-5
TGTGCCAGCAAGACGGGGGCGAACACCGGGGAGCTGTTTTTT
CASKTGANTGELFF
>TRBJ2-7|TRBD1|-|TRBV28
TGTGCCAGCAGTGCCGGGACAGGGTTATACGAGCAGTACTTC
CASSAGTGLYEQYF
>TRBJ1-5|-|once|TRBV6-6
TGTGCCAGCAGCGCGACAGTCAATCAGCCCCAGCATTTT
CASSATVNQPQHF
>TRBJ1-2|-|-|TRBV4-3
TGCGCCAGCAGCCAAGATTGGGGGGTTAGAGGCTACACCTTC
CASSQDWGVRGYTF
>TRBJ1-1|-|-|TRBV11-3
TGTGCCAGCAGCGTAGACAATTTGAACACTGAAGCTTTCTTT
CASSVDNLNTEAFF
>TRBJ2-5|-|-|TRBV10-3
TGTGCCATCAGTGAGACTGACAGCCAAGAGACCCAGTACTTC
CAISETDSQETQYF
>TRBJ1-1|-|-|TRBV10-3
TGTGCCATCAGTGAGTTCTTTACTGAAGCTTTCTTT
CAISEFFTEAFF
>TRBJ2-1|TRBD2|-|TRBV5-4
TGTGCCAGCAGCTTTCGGGGGGGTTCCTACAATGAGCAGTTCTTC
CASSFRGGSYNEQFF
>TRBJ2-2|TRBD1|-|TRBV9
TGTGCCAGCAGCGGGGACAGGGGGACCGGATCAACCGGGGAGCTGTTTTTT
CASSGDRGTGSTGELFF
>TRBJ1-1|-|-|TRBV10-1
TGCGCCAGCAGTCTAAAACCGCGGGCTTCTACTGAAGCTTTCTTT
CASSLKPRASTEAFF
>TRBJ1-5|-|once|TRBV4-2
TGTGCCAGCAGCCAAGATCTGGGTTTAGAGGGTAGGCAGCCCCAGCATTTT
CASSQDLGLEGRQPQHF
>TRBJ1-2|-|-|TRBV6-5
TGTGCCAGCAGTTACGCGGCAGGGTACGGCTACACCTTC
CASSYAAGYGYTF
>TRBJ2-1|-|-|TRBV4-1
TGCGCCAGCAGCCAAGAGCGGGGATATCTGGCGGGGGCCAACAATGAGCAGTTCTTC
CASSQERGYLAGANNEQFF
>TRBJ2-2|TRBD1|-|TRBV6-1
TGTGCCAGCAGTGAGCCGGGACAGGGCCTAACGAACACCGGGGAGCTGTTTTTT
CASSEPGQGLTNTGELFF
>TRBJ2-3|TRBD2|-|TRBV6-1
TGTGCCAGCAGTGAAGGGGTTAGCGGGGACACAGATACGCAGTATTTT
CASSEGVSGDTDTQYF
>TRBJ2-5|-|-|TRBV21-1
TGTGCCAGCAGCAAGCGACAGGGGATGGAGACCCAGTACTTC
CASSKRQGMETQYF
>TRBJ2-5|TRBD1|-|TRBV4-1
TGCGCCAGCAGCCAAGGGGACAGGGCTCAAGAGACCCAGTACTTC
CASSQGDRAQETQYF
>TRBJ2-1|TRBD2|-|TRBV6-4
TGTGCCAGCAGCGGAGCCGGGACTAGCTACAATGAGCAGTTCTTC
CASSGAGTSYNEQFF
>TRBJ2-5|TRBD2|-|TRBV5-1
TGCGCCAGCAGCTTGGTGGGAGGGAGGCTGGAGACCCAGTACTTC
CASSLVGGRLETQYF